The clone carrying this T cell receptor (beta chain) has a handful of counts. Its target is not known. The CDR3 totals 13 residues. Germline CDR1 reads DFQATT; CDR2 reads SNEGSKA (reference sequence). V was clipped by 5 bases and J by 4 bases, with 12 bases between them. The data originate from a study of T-cell reconstitution after alpha-beta-depleted transplantation in children. Study-level points and caveats: From newly produced T cells came most of the T-cell counts and diversity one year after transplant. From surviving recipient T cells and thymic progenitors came the high day-60 TCRbeta diversity observed in some patients. Several hundred expanded graft clones reportedly supplied alpha-beta T cells about two months after transplant.

Unique molecular identifiers were incorporated when the TCRbeta library was constructed. TCRdb reprocessed the PCR reads via MiXCR and lists one record per CDR3 protein. The profile shows about a million distinct CDR3 sequences, less than 30% of them singletons. This chain links TRBV20-1 with TRBJ2-1; no firm D call. This material consisted of PBMCs, mostly from graft donor cells, taken 360 days after TCRalphabeta/CD19-depleted stem cell transplant. The source is a boy under three years old who had a stem cell transplant for SCID, so the T cells may come from the graft donor. Written as DNA, the CDR3 is TGCAGTGCTCGGCACCCGGTTTACAATGAGCAGTTCTTC. Its translation: CSARHPVYNEQFF.